This TCR beta chain was identified in a study of blood T cell repertoires in COVID-19 (dated by TCRdb to the early 2020s). With regard to the full study: Samples covering the acute and convalescent phases of COVID-19 were provided by collaborators in the United States, Italy and Spain. The prospective study material was composed of cDNA or gDNA derived from T cells, B-cell-depleted T cells, or PBMCs. Deeply sampled blood TCRbeta repertoires from subjects exposed to, actively infected with, or recovered from COVID-19 were included in the dataset. The repertoires were released in a freely available public database meant as a resource for research on the immune response to SARS-CoV-2. The samples were drawn from the first 160 participants of the ongoing ImmuneRACE study and from 950 to 1,500 subjects provided by 6 global collaborators. Nearly every sample came with metadata listing a de-identified subject ID, COVID-19 status, age in years and sex. Where HLA class I and class II types were available, the types were taken from metadata supplied by the sample provider, not from assay-based typing.

The study at large found these results: How much clinical and demographic metadata was included differed by source and by participant, and the metadata was provided uncurated.

TCRbeta CDR3 regions were amplified from genomic DNA by means of the immunoSEQ Assay, a bias-controlled multiplex PCR. The authors processed their data as follows. Within the assay, amplification of reference gene primers was used to estimate how many nucleated cells each sample contained. Sequence reads were collapsed and filtered to measure the absolute abundance of every unique TCRbeta CDR3 rearrangement. Productive Simpson clonality was computed per sample as the square root of Simpson's diversity index over productive rearrangements. The immuneACCESS repertoire file appears here via TCRdb, limited to in-frame rearrangements. These files lack a portion of the clones; in checked studies, under half of the deficit traces to unresolved V genes, and the cause of the others is not known. D and trimming were read from the DNA, whereas the V and J calls and clone size are those reported in that table. The sample table lists about 230,000 clones, more than 70% of them with a count of one. The ten largest clones capture roughly 2.5% of the sample.

V sheds 2 bases and J sheds 5 bases, leaving 15 bases between their ends. Reading the germline V gene gives CDR1 MNHEY and CDR2 SVGEGT. The CDR3 contains 15 residues, cysteine and phenylalanine counted. The read is trimmed to its CDR3 DNA, 45 bases read in frame from base 1. For this clone: The antigen it recognizes is unknown. Base qualities are missing; no much larger clone stands one base away.

Participants in the prospective study were enrolled through a virtual design, were aged roughly 18 to 95 years, and lived in roughly 26 United States geographic areas. Cohort assignment in the prospective study relied on participant-reported clinical history from a screening survey and a study questionnaire. Mobile phlebotomists in the prospective study collected whole blood, serum and a nasopharyngeal or oropharyngeal swab from every participant. Prospective study participants could optionally give additional blood draws and questionnaires over an approximately 2-month period. Before DNA extraction, blood samples from the prospective study were shipped at room temperature or frozen.

Specimen: PBMCs or T cells enriched from blood (not recorded which). The rearranged chain carries TRBV6-2 or TRBV6-3 and TRBJ1-2, and possibly TRBD1, on 6 matching bases. The receptor comes from a woman in her thirties or forties with acute COVID-19. CDR3 protein: CASSYPSRGVYGYTF. The sequence in DNA is TGTGCCAGCAGTTACCCCTCCAGGGGAGTTTATGGCTACACCTTC.